These 27 T cell receptor beta chains were sequenced from one sample in a study of shared clonotypes between healthy human individuals (dated by TCRdb to the early 2020s). Library construction relied on the immunoSEQ multiplex PCR assay. TCRdb provides this immuneACCESS table in a form limited to in-frame rearrangements. Some clones are lacking; in checked studies, under half of them reflect an unresolved V gene, and why the rest are absent is not known. In this sample the table shows some 1 million clones, roughly 70% of which occur a single time. Together, the top ten hold nearly 1.5% of the sample. What was sequenced was memory CD4+ T cells sorted from blood. In light of the paper, this sample's cell subset or site label describes: CD45RA-negative fraction. The source is a man younger than 30 in good health.

This clone has only one observation. The rearrangement uses TRBV4-3 and TRBJ1-1; D is perhaps TRBD1 (5 bases). Trimming removed 1 base from V and 10 bases from J, with 13 bases in between. This CDR3 region has 13 residues. Germline V CDR1 and CDR2: LGHNA, YSLEER. The CDR3 region has the DNA TGCGCCAGCAGCCAAGTAAGATACGGGGGAGCTTTCTTT. Translated, it gives CASSQVRYGGAFF.

The chain joins TRBV10-1 to TRBJ2-1, with TRBD2 matching 8 bases. The germline CDR1 and CDR2 sequences are WNHNN and SYGVQD (reference sequence). V lost 4 bases and J lost 7; bases outside the gene matches: 9. This CDR3 has 15 amino acids. For the CDR3, the DNA is TGCGCCAGCAGTGGATCCGGGGGGGCTTGGAATGAGCAGTTCTTC. This sequence encodes CASSGSGGAWNEQFF.

The CDR3 loop reads CAWSEQGHSPLHF. The CDR3 nucleotides are TGTGCCTGGAGTGAACAGGGTCATTCACCCCTCCACTTT. The chain couples TRBV30 to TRBJ1-6; maybe TRBD1 (6 bases). This CDR3 is 13 amino acids long. The V end lost 1 base, the J end lost 8 bases, and 9 bases lay between the germline ends. Germline CDR1 reads GTSNPN; CDR2 reads SVGIG (reference sequence).

This clone was seen only a few times. CDR3 nucleotide sequence: TGTGCCTGGAATCCCGGGACGAGGAGATATAATTCACCCCTCCACTTT. Translation gives CAWNPGTRRYNSPLHF. The chain links TRBV30 to TRBJ1-6; possibly TRBD1 for D (5 bases). V dropped 4 bases and J dropped 4 bases, with 17 bases sitting between them. CDR1 is GTSNPN, CDR2 SVGIG, per germline (reference sequence). The CDR3 runs to 16 residues.

V usage is TRBV4-1 and J usage is TRBJ2-3, with TRBD1 matching 7 bases. CDR3 length: 15 amino acids. After removal of 4 bases from V and 2 bases from J, the junction contained 6 bases not matched to a gene. The germline CDR1 and CDR2 sequences are MGHRA and YSYEKL. Written as DNA, the CDR3 is TGCGCCAGCAGCCGAACAGGGGTCGCCACAGATACGCAGTATTTT. The encoded protein is CASSRTGVATDTQYF.

This clone was seen a handful of times. The rearrangement joins TRBV2 to TRBJ2-2; D possibly corresponds to TRBD2 (6 bases). CDR1 is SNHLY and CDR2 is FYNNEI in the germline V gene. This CDR3 has 15 residues. V dropped 6 bases and J dropped 0 bases, with 11 bases sitting between them. The CDR3 DNA is TGTGCCAGCAGCCGTGGGAGGACGAACACCGGGGAGCTGTTTTTT. Encoded protein: CASSRGRTNTGELFF.

V usage is TRBV7-3 and J usage is TRBJ2-5, with 8 bases fitting TRBD2. The CDR3 contains 15 residues. CDR1 is SGHTA, CDR2 FQGTGA, per germline. Trimming took 0 bases from V and 2 from J; bases not matched to a gene: 2. As DNA, the CDR3 is TGTGCCAGCAGCTTAACTAGCGGGGCACAAGAGACCCAGTACTTC. Protein: CASSLTSGAQETQYF.

As for this clone: This could be a read error, since a much larger clone is one nucleotide away. This rearrangement joins TRBV27 to TRBJ1-3, with a weak D call TRBD1 (6 bases). This CDR3 contains 15 residues. The germline V gene has CDR1 MNHEY and CDR2 SMNVEV (reference sequence). The V gene lost 5 bases and the J gene lost 0 bases, with 11 bases spanning the gap. CDR3 sequence reads: CASSTTGSSGNTIYF. In DNA, the CDR3 is TGTGCCAGCAGTACCACAGGGAGCTCTGGAAACACCATATATTTT.

This chain links TRBV4-1 with TRBJ2-7; D tentatively reads TRBD1 or TRBD2 (5 bases each). The CDR3 consists of 17 residues. The germline V and J ends were trimmed by 2 bases and 2 bases, with 19 bases remaining between them. CDR1 is MGHRA, CDR2 YSYEKL, per germline. This chain's CDR3 is CASSQYWSGTLPYEQYF. CDR3 sequence (DNA): TGCGCCAGCAGCCAATACTGGTCCGGGACCCTTCCCTACGAGCAGTACTTC.

V and J are TRBV11-2 and TRBJ1-5; maybe TRBD1 (5 bases). Trimming took 5 bases from V and 5 from J, leaving 10 bases between them. The CDR3 is made up of 13 amino acids. Germline loops: CDR1 SGHAT, CDR2 FQNNGV. The CDR3 spells CASSQGHDQPQHF. CDR3 nucleotides: TGTGCCAGCAGCCAAGGACACGATCAGCCCCAGCATTTT. The variable domain in full, completed from reference TRBV11-2 and TRBJ1-5, reads EAGVAQSPRYKIIEKRQSVAFWCNPISGHATLYWYQQILGQGPKLLIQFQNNGVVDDSQLPKDRFSAERLKGVDSTLKIQPAKLEDSAVYLCASSQGHDQPQHFGDGTRLSIL.

Note on this clone: Other DNA variants within this sample encode the same CDR3. This chain uses TRBV28 with TRBJ1-4, with no clear D. Germline V gene data show CDR1 as MDHEN and CDR2 as SYDVKM. V shed 5 bases and J shed 7 bases, with 5 bases lying between them. The CDR3 sequence is 11 residues long. CDR3 bases: TGTGCCAGCAGTCGTGGTGAAAAACTGTTTTTT. This encodes CASSRGEKLFF.

The chain has TRBV18 and TRBJ1-5; tentatively, D is TRBD1 (5 bases). V dropped 3 bases and J dropped 6 bases, with 15 bases sitting between them. This CDR3 contains 15 residues. Germline CDR1 reads KGHSH; CDR2 reads LQKENI. The CDR3 DNA sequence: TGTGCCAGCTCACCGACTCAGGGAAAGGGTCAGCCCCAGCATTTT. Its protein product is CASSPTQGKGQPQHF.

This clone was picked up one time. The chain is built from TRBV7-2 and TRBJ1-2; 9 bases map to TRBD1. CDR1 is SGHTA, CDR2 FQGNSA, per germline. V dropped 3 bases and J dropped 2; count of bases not matched to a gene: 4. CDR3 length: 15 residues. The CDR3 DNA is TGTGCCAGCAGCTTCGACAGGGGGACCAACTATGGCTACACCTTC. This gives the protein CASSFDRGTNYGYTF.

This chain links TRBV11-3 with TRBJ2-4; 7 nucleotides match TRBD1. Per germline, CDR1 SGHNT and CDR2 YENEEA. J was trimmed by 8 bases and V by 3 bases; bases with no gene match: 1. The CDR3 spans 12 residues. The CDR3 nucleotides read TGTGCCAGCAGCTTGCAGGGGGACATTCAGTACTTC. Amino acids: CASSLQGDIQYF.

V and J are TRBV20-1 and TRBJ1-1; TRBD1 is a possible D gene (6 bases). The V gene's germline CDR1 is DFQATT and CDR2 SNEGSKA (reference sequence). The CDR3 contains 8 residues. As DNA, the CDR3 is TGCAGGGGGGCGGGAGCTTTCTTT. This sequence encodes CRGAGAFF.

This clone appeared many times. The chain employs TRBV30 and TRBJ1-1; TRBD1 matches at 7 bases. The CDR3 length is 14 residues. V was pared by 3 bases and J by 4 bases, with 8 bases of the junction left unmatched. CDR1 is GTSNPN, CDR2 SVGIG, per germline (reference sequence). DNA for the CDR3: TGTGCCTGGAGGCCGGGAACAGGGGTCACTGAAGCTTTCTTT. It is translated as CAWRPGTGVTEAFF.

This clone appeared a few times. The V gene is TRBV6-1, the J gene TRBJ1-2; D is ambiguous. The V gene lost 2 bases and the J gene lost 4 bases, with 14 bases spanning the gap. The CDR3 runs 15 residues. The V gene's germline CDR1 is MNHNS and CDR2 SASEGT. The CDR3 region is CASSELRDRSYGYTF. In nucleotides, the CDR3 is TGTGCCAGCAGTGAATTGCGAGACCGGAGCTATGGCTACACCTTC.

The rearrangement joins TRBV18 to TRBJ2-2; TRBD2 is a possible D gene (5 bases). Germline CDR1 is KGHSH and CDR2 is LQKENI. V was pared by 3 bases and J by 5 bases, with 13 bases between. The CDR3 spans 15 residues. The CDR3 DNA reads TGTGCCAGCTCACCGGTGGGAAGAGGGACCGGGGAGCTGTTTTTT. Its protein is CASSPVGRGTGELFF. Together with reference TRBV18 and TRBJ2-2, the CDR3 gives the full variable domain: NAGVMQNPRHLVRRRGQEARLRCSPMKGHSHVYWYRQLPEEGLKFMVYLQKENIIDESGMPKERFSAEFPKEGPSILRIQQVVRGDSAAYFCASSPVGRGTGELFFGEGSRLTVL.

This chain's CDR3 is CASSETDTNYEQYF. Written as DNA, the CDR3 is TGTGCCAGCAGTGAAACAGACACAAACTACGAGCAGTACTTC. The chain uses TRBV6-1 and TRBJ2-7; D is unresolved. V gave up 2 bases and J gave up 3 bases, with 11 bases separating them. The CDR3 spans 14 residues. Germline V gives CDR1 MNHNS, CDR2 SASEGT.

The CDR3 nucleotides are TGTGCCAGCAGCTTGGATATACGGTGGGATCAGCCCCAGCATTTT. Residues: CASSLDIRWDQPQHF. The J gene is TRBJ1-5, the V gene TRBV5-4; D gene unclear. The CDR3 has 15 amino acids. V was shortened by 0 bases and J by 5 bases, with 12 bases between the two germline ends. Germline CDR1 SGHNT, CDR2 YYREEE (reference sequence).

The V and J genes are TRBV6-1 and TRBJ1-6, with no clear D. The CDR3 extends over 13 amino acids. CDR1 MNHNS and CDR2 SASEGT come from the germline V gene. The germline V and J ends were trimmed by 7 bases and 6 bases, with 10 bases remaining between them. The CDR3 nucleotides are TGTGCCAGCACGACACGGGGTAATTCACCCCTCCACTTT. Its protein is CASTTRGNSPLHF.

J is TRBJ2-7 and V is TRBV30; D is possibly TRBD2 (6 bases). V was cut by 4 bases and J by 4 bases, with 17 bases left in between. Germline values: CDR1 GTSNPN, CDR2 SVGIG (reference sequence). This CDR3 comprises 14 residues. DNA for the CDR3: TGTGCCTGGACTCGTGGGGGGAGCGGGTACGAGCAGTACTTC. Protein sequence: CAWTRGGSGYEQYF.

CDR3 nucleotides: TGTGCCAGCAGTGATCAGGGGCGCGGAGATACGCAGTATTTT. It yields the protein CASSDQGRGDTQYF. The rearrangement links TRBV2 to TRBJ2-3; D is possibly TRBD1 (6 bases). CDR1 is SNHLY, CDR2 FYNNEI, per germline. The CDR3 consists of 14 residues. The ends were cut back, 3 bases at V and 5 bases at J, with 12 bases in the middle. The full variable domain, rest sourced from reference TRBV2 and TRBJ2-3, is EPEVTQTPSHQVTQMGQEVILRCVPISNHLYFYWYRQILGQKVEFLVSFYNNEISEKSEIFDDQFSVERPDGSNFTLKIRSTKLEDSAMYFCASSDQGRGDTQYFGPGTRLTVL.

For this clone: Additional DNA sequences in this sample encode the identical CDR3. The rearrangement joins TRBV30 to TRBJ2-7; D gene ambiguous. Per germline, CDR1 GTSNPN and CDR2 SVGIG (reference sequence). The V end was cut by 0 bases, the J end by 1 base, with 16 bases between. The CDR3 covers 16 residues. In DNA, the CDR3 is TGTGCCTGGAGTGTAAAACAAGGAAGTTTGTCCTACGAGCAGTACTTC. Its protein is CAWSVKQGSLSYEQYF.

The V gene is TRBV5-1, the J gene TRBJ2-7, with 8 bases aligning to TRBD1. Unmatched junction bases numbered 12, after V lost 4 bases and J lost 6 bases. Germline CDR1 SGHRS, CDR2 YFSETQ. This CDR3 spans 15 amino acids. The CDR3 sequence is CASSPGQAQRGEQYF. The DNA of the CDR3 is TGCGCCAGCAGCCCGGGACAGGCACAAAGAGGCGAGCAGTACTTC.

This clone was counted a single time. This chain links TRBV2 with TRBJ2-7; D may be TRBD1 (5 bases). Trimming shortened V by 4 bases and J by 3 bases, and 13 bases separated the two germline ends. Germline-derived CDR1 and CDR2 are SNHLY and FYNNEI. This CDR3 has 14 residues. CDR3 DNA: TGTGCCAGCAGTGGTTCTGGACATAGCTACGAGCAGTACTTC. It codes for CASSGSGHSYEQYF.

This clone was seen once. The chain recombines TRBV2 with TRBJ1-4, with D uncertain. Trimming pared 6 bases from V and 5 bases from J, leaving 7 bases between. Germline V gene data show CDR1 as SNHLY and CDR2 as FYNNEI. This CDR3 is built from 12 residues. The CDR3: CASRALNEKLFF. The DNA of the CDR3 is TGTGCCAGCAGGGCGCTGAATGAAAAACTGTTTTTT.